Presented here are 28 T cell receptor beta chains from one specimen sequenced in a study of control samples from healthy donors and cancer patients. Method: immunoSEQ multiplex PCR; TCRdb's copy keeps in-frame clones and lacks some. The table records 130,000 or so clones, 89% of them present only once. Sample: PBMCs. The receptors stem from a man between 50 and 59 years old with head and neck cancer.

This rearrangement joins TRBV5-1 to TRBJ2-3; 10 positions match TRBD1. The V gene's germline CDR1 is SGHRS and CDR2 YFSETQ. V lost 5 bases to trimming and J lost 4 bases; unmatched junction nucleotides: 7. The CDR3 runs 15 residues. CDR3 sequence (DNA): TGCGCCAGCAGGGAGGGGACAGGGGATGCAGATACGCAGTATTTT. Translated: CASREGTGDADTQYF.

The chain is built from TRBV18 and TRBJ1-1, with D hard to call. The CDR3 covers 16 residues. From germline, CDR1 is KGHSH and CDR2 LQKENI. The V end lost 1 base, the J end lost 0 bases, and 12 bases lay between the germline ends. The CDR3 coding sequence is TGTGCCAGCTCACCACGTCGGGCAGAGGTGAACACTGAAGCTTTCTTT. Encoded protein: CASSPRRAEVNTEAFF.

The chain has TRBV4-1 and TRBJ2-1; D gene uncertain. CDR1 MGHRA and CDR2 YSYEKL come from the germline V gene. The V and J ends lost 0 bases and 8 bases respectively, with 20 bases between them. The CDR3 spans 17 residues. CDR3 bases: TGCGCCAGCAGCCAAGAATCAAGGGTCTTATGGATGGATGAGCAGTTCTTC. Its protein product is CASSQESRVLWMDEQFF.

The chain uses TRBV29-1 and TRBJ2-5, with D maybe TRBD2 (6 bases). V was pared by 5 bases and J by 6 bases, with 13 bases between. CDR3 length: 12 amino acids. Germline lookup yields CDR1 SQVTM and CDR2 ANQGSEA. The CDR3 loop reads CSVRQGGQTQYF. Written as DNA, the CDR3 is TGCAGCGTTAGACAAGGAGGGCAGACCCAGTACTTC. Full variable domain (rest looked up from reference TRBV29-1 and TRBJ2-5): SAVISQKPSRDICQRGTSLTIQCQVDSQVTMMFWYRQQPGQSLTLIATANQGSEATYESGFVIDKFPISRPNLTFSTLTVSNMSPEDSSIYLCSVRQGGQTQYFGPGTRLLVL.

This chain uses TRBV10-3 with TRBJ1-2, with 9 bases matching TRBD1. The CDR3 sequence is 14 residues long. Germline assignment: CDR1 ENHRY and CDR2 SYGVKD. The J segment lost 2 bases and the V segment lost 6 bases, leaving 4 bases of the junction unmatched. Here the CDR3 reads CAISGQGLNYGYTF. The CDR3 DNA reads TGTGCCATCAGCGGACAGGGGTTGAACTATGGCTACACCTTC.

The chain is built from TRBV7-9 and TRBJ2-7; D may be TRBD1 or TRBD2 (5 bases each). The CDR3 covers 16 residues. The V and J ends lost 3 bases and 0 bases respectively, with 15 bases between them. The germline V gene encodes CDR1 SEHNR and CDR2 FQNEAQ (reference sequence). The DNA of the CDR3 is TGTGCCAGCAGCTTTGGGGCCCCTAGCAGCTCCTACGAGCAGTACTTC. Its translation: CASSFGAPSSSYEQYF.

This chain uses TRBV11-2 with TRBJ2-7; possible D gene TRBD1, 6 bases. CDR3 length equals 17 residues. Trimming pared 0 bases from V and 0 bases from J, leaving 15 bases between. Germline lookup yields CDR1 SGHAT and CDR2 FQNNGV. CDR3 loop: CASSLDSGWDISYEQYF. In DNA form, the CDR3 reads TGTGCCAGCAGCTTAGATTCAGGATGGGACATCTCCTACGAGCAGTACTTC.

This chain uses TRBV7-6 with TRBJ2-7; D not certain. CDR1 SGHVS and CDR2 FNYEAQ come from the germline V gene. Trimming took 1 base from V and 2 from J, leaving 9 bases between them. This CDR3 comprises 14 residues. CDR3 amino acids: CASSLGVMAYEQYF. The CDR3 nucleotides read TGTGCCAGCAGCTTAGGCGTTATGGCCTACGAGCAGTACTTC.

The V call is TRBV7-3, the J call TRBJ1-2; the D gene is possibly TRBD1 (5 bases). CDR3 size: 12 residues. The V end lost 3 bases, the J end lost 5 bases, and 7 bases lay between the germline ends. Germline assignment: CDR1 SGHTA and CDR2 FQGTGA. CDR3 region: CASSFEGYGYTF. The CDR3 nucleotides read TGTGCCAGCAGCTTTGAGGGGTATGGCTACACCTTC.

This sequence joins TRBV10-3 and TRBJ1-1; D might be TRBD1 (5 bases). The germline V gene encodes CDR1 ENHRY and CDR2 SYGVKD. This CDR3 is built from 16 residues. V was shortened by 6 bases and J by 0 bases, with 17 bases between the two germline ends. This CDR3 is CAISPRGGGMNTEAFF. The CDR3 DNA is TGTGCCATCAGCCCCCGGGGGGGTGGGATGAACACTGAAGCTTTCTTT.

This clone was counted between two and nine times. V usage is TRBV9 and J usage is TRBJ2-1; D is uncertain. V dropped 7 bases and J dropped 7 bases, with 15 bases sitting between them. This CDR3 comprises 13 residues. Germline V lookup: CDR1 SGDLS, CDR2 YYNGEE. The CDR3 DNA sequence: TGTGCCAGCGGGCTGGGTGGGGAAAATGAGCAGTTCTTC. Protein product: CASGLGGENEQFF.

V is TRBV4-1 and J is TRBJ1-5; perhaps TRBD1 as D (5 bases). V dropped 1 base and J dropped 4 bases, with 8 bases sitting between them. Germline V CDR1 and CDR2: MGHRA, YSYEKL. The CDR3 loop spans 14 amino acids. The CDR3 nucleotides are TGCGCCAGCAGCCAAGGGGGCTGGAATCAGCCCCAGCATTTT. It translates to CASSQGGWNQPQHF.

The chain uses TRBV10-3 and TRBJ2-5; 8 bases map to TRBD1. The CDR3 length is 14 residues. The germline V gene has CDR1 ENHRY and CDR2 SYGVKD. V lost 6 bases and J lost 5; bases outside the gene matches: 8. CDR3 bases: TGTGCCATCAGCTTACCAGGGGGCTCGGAGACCCAGTACTTC. The encoded protein is CAISLPGGSETQYF.

The chain couples TRBV9 to TRBJ2-7, with D possibly TRBD1 on 6 matching bases. V shed 0 bases and J shed 3 bases, with 19 bases lying between them. CDR1 is SGDLS, CDR2 YYNGEE, per germline. This CDR3 region has 17 residues. In nucleotides, the CDR3 is TGTGCCAGCAGCGTAGGATATCGACAGGCTCCACTCTACGAGCAGTACTTC. Translated: CASSVGYRQAPLYEQYF.

The rearrangement joins TRBV5-1 to TRBJ2-1; possible D gene TRBD1, 6 bases. Trimming stripped 1 base from V and 4 bases from J, with 9 bases between. Germline V gene lookup returns CDR1 SGHRS and CDR2 YFSETQ. The CDR3 length is 14 residues. The CDR3 nucleotides are TGCGCCAGCAGCTTGCAACAGGGTTACAATGAGCAGTTCTTC. Translated, it gives CASSLQQGYNEQFF.

The V call is TRBV6-5, the J call TRBJ2-1; 7 positions agree with TRBD2. This CDR3 contains 14 residues. The V and J ends lost 7 bases and 1 base, in that order; junction bases with no gene match: 4. Germline CDR1 is MNHEY and CDR2 is SVGAGI. CDR3 in DNA: TGTGCCAGCAAAACGGGGGGTTCCTACAATGAGCAGTTCTTC. Translating gives CASKTGGSYNEQFF.

This chain uses TRBV2 with TRBJ2-1; D tentatively fits TRBD1 or TRBD2 (5 bases each). V lost 6 bases to trimming and J lost 7 bases, with 19 bases between them. Germline values: CDR1 SNHLY, CDR2 FYNNEI. The CDR3 totals 15 residues. CDR3 in DNA: TGTGCCAGCAGGTCTGAAGGGTTCGGGACGAATGAGCAGTTCTTC. It yields the protein CASRSEGFGTNEQFF. Based on the CDR3 plus reference TRBV2 and TRBJ2-1, the full variable domain is EPEVTQTPSHQVTQMGQEVILRCVPISNHLYFYWYRQILGQKVEFLVSFYNNEISEKSEIFDDQFSVERPDGSNFTLKIRSTKLEDSAMYFCASRSEGFGTNEQFFGPGTRLTVL.

This chain links TRBV6-5 with TRBJ2-7; D is unresolved. CDR1 and CDR2 from the germline V gene are MNHEY and SVGAGI. With 0 bases removed from V and 7 bases from J, the gap between germline ends came to 10 bases. The CDR3 length is 13 residues. CDR3 residues: CASSYSSASEQYF. As DNA, the CDR3 is TGTGCCAGCAGTTACTCTTCAGCGTCGGAGCAGTACTTC.

This chain uses TRBV5-4 with TRBJ2-2; a weak D match, TRBD1 (5 bases). Germline values: CDR1 SGHNT, CDR2 YYREEE (reference sequence). The CDR3 is 16 residues long. V shed 2 bases and J shed 5 bases, with 16 bases lying between them. This CDR3 is CASSFYGQGRTGELFF. The DNA for the CDR3 is TGTGCCAGCAGCTTCTATGGCCAGGGAAGGACCGGGGAGCTGTTTTTT.

The chain employs TRBV15 and TRBJ1-2, with D tentatively TRBD1 (5 bases). The germline V gene has CDR1 LNHNV and CDR2 YYDKDF (reference sequence). The CDR3 runs 13 residues. The V gene lost 0 bases and the J gene lost 10 bases, with 12 bases spanning the gap. CDR3: CATSRDIGGVYTF. The CDR3, as DNA: TGTGCCACCAGCAGAGATATTGGGGGGGTCTACACCTTC. The full variable domain, completed using reference TRBV15 and TRBJ1-2, is DAMVIQNPRYQVTQFGKPVTLSCSQTLNHNVMYWYQQKSSQAPKLLFHYYDKDFNNEADTPDNFQSRRPNTSFCFLDIRSPGLGDTAMYLCATSRDIGGVYTFGSGTRLTVV.

The chain recombines TRBV2 with TRBJ2-3; TRBD2 agrees at 16 bases. Germline V gives CDR1 SNHLY, CDR2 FYNNEI. The CDR3 extends over 18 amino acids. The trim removed 7 bases at V and 1 base at J, leaving 8 bases unmatched. CDR3 coding DNA: TGTGCCAGCACCTGGGGACTAGCGGGAGGGCCTCGCACAGATACGCAGTATTTT. This gives the protein CASTWGLAGGPRTDTQYF.

Notes on this clone: A read error may produce the germline difference seen at one junction end. This chain links TRBV27 with TRBJ1-2; 9 bases agree with TRBD1. The germline V gene has CDR1 MNHEY and CDR2 SMNVEV (reference sequence). This CDR3 region has 15 residues. CDR3 nucleotide sequence: TGTGCCAGCAGTTTGGCCACCGGGACAGGGTATGACTACACCTTC. Its translation is CASSLATGTGYDYTF.

This chain connects TRBV29-1 to TRBJ1-1, with TRBD1 identical over 7 bases. The V gene's germline CDR1 is SQVTM and CDR2 ANQGSEA. With V trimmed by 6 bases and J by 11 bases, 6 bases remained unmatched. CDR3 size: 10 residues. The CDR3 protein is CSVNRGTAFF. The CDR3, as DNA: TGCAGCGTAAACAGGGGTACGGCTTTCTTT.

The DNA of the CDR3 is TGTGCCAGCAGCCAAGATCCGGGGTCCGGCGAGCAGTTCTTC. This gives the protein CASSQDPGSGEQFF. The chain is built from TRBV3-1 (or the pseudogene TRBV3-2) and TRBJ2-1; TRBD2 might be the D (5 bases). The germline V and J ends were trimmed by 0 bases and 10 bases, with 13 bases remaining between them. Germline values: CDR1 LGHDT, CDR2 YNNKEL (reference sequence). CDR3 length equals 14 residues.

This sequence joins TRBV5-8 and TRBJ2-3, with a tentative D call TRBD1 (6 bases). V was trimmed by 2 bases and J by 6 bases, leaving 13 bases between them. Per the germline V gene, CDR1 is SGHTS and CDR2 is YDEGEE. The length of the CDR3 is 14 residues. Here the CDR3 reads CASSFGTPRDTQYF. The CDR3 DNA reads TGTGCCAGCAGCTTCGGGACACCCCGGGATACGCAGTATTTT.

Only a few counts were recorded for this clone. The rearrangement joins TRBV5-1 to TRBJ1-6; no clear D gene. CDR3 length equals 15 residues. Trimming cost V 0 bases and J 9 bases, with 13 bases left between them. Germline V CDR1 and CDR2: SGHRS, YFSETQ. CDR3 residues: CASSLEGPPGSPLHF. As DNA, the CDR3 is TGCGCCAGCAGCTTGGAAGGCCCGCCGGGTTCACCCCTCCACTTT.

This clone was counted only a few times. The chain uses TRBV4-1 and TRBJ1-1, with D uncertain. Germline lookup yields CDR1 MGHRA and CDR2 YSYEKL. The CDR3 runs 14 residues. V was trimmed by 0 bases and J by 3 bases, leaving 8 bases between them. The CDR3 loop is CASSQDESDTEAFF. The CDR3 region has the DNA TGCGCCAGCAGCCAAGATGAATCTGACACTGAAGCTTTCTTT.

This clone ranks as medium-sized (0.01 to 0.1%). V and J are TRBV9 and TRBJ2-2; D unresolved. Germline V gene sequence: CDR1 SGDLS, CDR2 YYNGEE. Trimming shortened V by 4 bases and J by 7 bases, and 20 bases separated the two germline ends. The CDR3 has 16 amino acids. CDR3 bases: TGTGCCAGCAGCCCACACTCCCGCTGGGATAGCGGGGAGCTGTTTTTT. Its protein is CASSPHSRWDSGELFF. The entire variable domain, with the rest obtained from reference TRBV9 and TRBJ2-2, is as follows: DSGVTQTPKHLITATGQRVTLRCSPRSGDLSVYWYQQSLDQGLQFLIQYYNGEERAKGNILERFSAQQFPDLHSELNLSSLELGDSALYFCASSPHSRWDSGELFFGEGSRLTVL.